The 14 T cell receptor beta chains in this list originate from one sample, sequenced in a study of Ad26.COV2.S vaccination and SARS-CoV-2 variants. This table comes from immunoSEQ multiplex PCR, and its TCRdb copy is limited to in-frame clones, with some not included. The table includes 500,000 or so clones, around 85% detected once. Noted treatment: about 20 received Ad26.COV2.S at low or high dose, single or two shots; 5 received placebo; per-sample allocation not given. Sampling happened 63 days after the first vaccine or placebo injection. The material was peripheral blood, obtained in a trial of Ad26.COV2.S vaccine versus placebo. These receptors were obtained from a person between 18 and 60 years old who received the Ad26.COV2.S COVID-19 vaccine or a placebo.

The rearrangement uses TRBV19 and TRBJ1-1, with D hard to call. The ends were cut back, 1 base at V and 4 bases at J, with 13 bases in the middle. Per germline, CDR1 LNHDA and CDR2 SQIVND (reference sequence). This CDR3 comprises 15 residues. The CDR3 DNA reads as TGTGCCAGTAGTATAGCTTCTGGGAGCGGCACTGAAGCTTTCTTT. It codes for CASSIASGSGTEAFF.

This clone was counted a few times. The chain has TRBV6-5 and TRBJ1-2; D perhaps matches TRBD1 (6 bases). This CDR3 is built from 15 residues. Germline V gene data show CDR1 as MNHEY and CDR2 as SVGAGI. The V gene lost 5 bases and the J gene lost 8 bases, with 21 bases spanning the gap. The CDR3 bases are TGTGCCAGCAGTCGCACCACGGGGGGGGCCTTGGGCTACACCTTC. It encodes CASSRTTGGALGYTF.

The CDR3: CASSGGTGDTTIYF. In DNA, the CDR3 is TGCGCCAGCAGCGGCGGGACAGGGGATACCACCATATATTTT. The V gene is TRBV5-1, the J gene TRBJ1-3; 10 bases fit TRBD1. The CDR3 totals 14 residues. Germline trimming cut 4 bases from V and 9 bases from J; bases unmatched to any gene: 7. Germline-derived CDR1 and CDR2 are SGHRS and YFSETQ.

J is TRBJ2-5 and V is TRBV28; D might be TRBD1 (5 bases). This CDR3 is 16 amino acids long. V was clipped by 7 bases and J by 0 bases, with 18 bases between them. Germline-derived CDR1 and CDR2 are MDHEN and SYDVKM. CDR3 DNA: TGTGCCAGCAACCCTTGGGATACAGGATACCAAGAGACCCAGTACTTC. It translates to CASNPWDTGYQETQYF.

The chain carries TRBV28 and TRBJ1-1; unclear D gene. Trimming took 7 bases from V and 7 from J, leaving 19 bases between them. CDR3 size: 14 residues. Germline assignment: CDR1 MDHEN and CDR2 SYDVKM. The chain's CDR3 is CASTPPRRMGEAFF. The CDR3 nucleotides read TGTGCCAGCACCCCCCCCAGGAGGATGGGTGAAGCTTTCTTT.

CDR3 amino acids: CASSYGTERAYNEQFF. The DNA of the CDR3 is TGTGCCAGCAGTTACGGGACGGAGAGGGCCTACAATGAGCAGTTCTTC. The genes are TRBV6-5 and TRBJ2-1, with D perhaps matching TRBD1 or TRBD2 (5 bases each). The CDR3 loop spans 16 amino acids. Germline lookup yields CDR1 MNHEY and CDR2 SVGAGI. V was pared by 2 bases and J by 2 bases, with 13 bases between.

The V call is TRBV7-9, the J call TRBJ2-7; weak D call: TRBD2 (6 bases). Trimming removed 3 bases at V and 3 bases at J, with 18 bases between. This CDR3 comprises 16 residues. Looked up from germline, CDR1 is SEHNR and CDR2 is FQNEAQ (reference sequence). The CDR3 loop is CASSFSGVGRGYEQYF. For the CDR3, the DNA is TGTGCCAGCAGCTTCTCGGGGGTTGGCCGGGGCTACGAGCAGTACTTC.

This rearrangement joins TRBV27 to TRBJ1-1; possibly TRBD1 for D (5 bases). Germline lookup yields CDR1 MNHEY and CDR2 SMNVEV (reference sequence). The CDR3 consists of 16 residues. The V gene lost 4 bases and the J gene lost 0 bases, with 15 bases spanning the gap. The DNA of the CDR3 is TGTGCCAGCAGTTCTGGTTGGGGACGAATGAACACTGAAGCTTTCTTT. Protein: CASSSGWGRMNTEAFF.

This clone was seen only once. V is TRBV2 and J is TRBJ2-7; 9 bases align to TRBD1. Germline lookup yields CDR1 SNHLY and CDR2 FYNNEI. The CDR3 extends over 15 amino acids. Trimming at V came to 6 bases and at J to 2 bases, leaving 8 bases not matched to a gene. In nucleotides, the CDR3 is TGTGCCAGCAGGGAAACAGGGGGCCCCCCCTACGAGCAGTACTTC. It specifies CASRETGGPPYEQYF.

The chain links TRBV5-6 to TRBJ2-5; a possible D gene is TRBD2 (6 bases). CDR3 size: 13 residues. Germline-derived CDR1 and CDR2 are SGHDT and YYEEEE. Trimming pared 4 bases from V and 5 bases from J, leaving 12 bases between. CDR3 amino acids: CASSLGRWETQYF. The DNA of the CDR3 is TGTGCCAGCAGCCTAGGGAGGTGGGAGACCCAGTACTTC.

V is TRBV24-1 and J is TRBJ1-4; 8 bases are shared with TRBD1. Trimming took 3 bases from V and 3 from J; bases not matched to a gene: 5. This CDR3 has 16 residues. Germline V gene sequence: CDR1 KGHDR, CDR2 SFDVKD. CDR3 sequence (DNA): TGTGCCACCAGTGATGCGACAGGGGCGGCTAATGAAAAACTGTTTTTT. Translated: CATSDATGAANEKLFF.

The rearrangement links TRBV28 to TRBJ1-6; D not certain. The CDR3 contains 13 residues. V dropped 7 bases and J dropped 12 bases, with 16 bases sitting between them. Germline CDR1 is MDHEN and CDR2 is SYDVKM. The CDR3 DNA is TGTGCCAGCACAGGAGGGAAGGGTTTACCCCTCCACTTT. It encodes CASTGGKGLPLHF.

In this sample, this clone turned up once. The chain combines TRBV19 with TRBJ1-6, with D maybe TRBD1 (6 bases). This CDR3 spans 12 amino acids. CDR1 is LNHDA and CDR2 is SQIVND in the germline V gene (reference sequence). The CDR3 here is CGSTGLGSPLHF. In DNA form, the CDR3 reads TGTGGATCGACAGGTCTGGGTTCACCCCTCCACTTT.

The chain joins TRBV21-1 to TRBJ2-7; the DNA was not compared with TRBD1, the D call given in the table. TRBV21-1 is labeled a pseudogene. The length of the CDR3 is 14 residues. In DNA form, the CDR3 reads TGTGCCAGCAGCAAACGGTGGACAGGCTACGAGCAGTACTTC. Residues: CASSKRWTGYEQYF.